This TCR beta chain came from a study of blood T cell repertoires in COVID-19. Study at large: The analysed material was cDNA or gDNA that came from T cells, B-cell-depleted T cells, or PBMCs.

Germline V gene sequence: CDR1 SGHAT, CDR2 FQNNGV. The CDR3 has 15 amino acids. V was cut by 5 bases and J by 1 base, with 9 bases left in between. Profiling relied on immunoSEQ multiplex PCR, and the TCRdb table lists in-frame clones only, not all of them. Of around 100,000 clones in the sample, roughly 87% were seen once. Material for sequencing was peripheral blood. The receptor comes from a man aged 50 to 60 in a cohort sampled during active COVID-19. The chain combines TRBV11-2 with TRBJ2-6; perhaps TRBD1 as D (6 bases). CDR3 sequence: CASSARGSGANVLTF. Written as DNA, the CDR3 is TGTGCCAGCAGCGCAAGGGGGTCTGGGGCCAACGTCCTGACTTTC.